A single TCR beta chain is shown here with its context. Antigen unknown. This sample was taken from a study of blood T cells in healthy people across ages. The study's findings and limits: Strong correlation was found linking TCR beta diversity to naive T cell percentage. Bulk PBMC profiling left naive and antigen-experienced comparisons inconclusive.

Germline V gene sequence: CDR1 DFQATT, CDR2 SNEGSKA (reference sequence). This CDR3 contains 10 residues. V lost 1 base, J lost 6 bases, and 4 bases lay in between. Sample-barcoded 5' priming and a J-beta primer mix drove a second PCR of roughly 7 to 11 cycles. TCRdb passed the 5' RACE reads through MiXCR, listing each CDR3 protein once. This table holds about 1.4 million distinct CDR3 sequences, approximately 60% found once. Healthy Caucasian individuals from Russia aged roughly 6 to 95 served as donors. The TCR originated in a man aged 18-30 years in good health. The rearrangement links TRBV20-1 to TRBJ2-7; no reliable D call. Input material: blood. The CDR3, as DNA: TGCAGTGCTAGAGTCTCCGAGCAGTACTTC. Its protein product is CSARVSEQYF.